This T cell receptor (beta chain) was captured in a study of T cells in Graves' hyperthyroidism and ophthalmopathy. Regions amplified from RNA transcripts were the TCR beta CDR3 regions. The primer set for the first-round RT-PCR of the TCR CDR3 was HTBI. From the multiplex PCR reads, TCRdb called clonotypes with MiXCR, one entry per CDR3 protein. The sample lists 800,000 or so distinct CDR3 sequences, 35% to 40% seen once, with around 9.3% in the top ten. Trimming removed 7 bases at V and 6 bases at J, with 12 bases between. Germline V gene lookup returns CDR1 SEHNR and CDR2 FQNEAQ (reference sequence). The CDR3 extends over 12 amino acids. This clonotype showed up many times.

This sequence was found in a man in his late teens or twenties with Graves' hyperthyroidism. The chain recombines TRBV7-9 with TRBJ1-2; a weak D match, TRBD1 (6 bases). The sample was blood. This CDR3 reads CASNLAGDGYTF. Here the CDR3 DNA reads TGTGCCAGCAACCTCGCAGGGGATGGCTACACCTTC.